Listed here are 20 T cell receptor beta chains from one sample, sequenced in a study of shared clonotypes between healthy human individuals. Data came from immunoSEQ multiplex PCR; TCRdb stores just in-frame clones and leaves some out. The sample shows some 1.4 million clones, 96% of them seen only once. What was sequenced was naive CD4+ T cells sorted from blood. Noted subset: CD45RA+ positively selected. The receptors shown here come from a man aged 30-40 years in good health.

The CDR3 is CASSVVAGGARQPQHF. Written as DNA, the CDR3 is TGTGCCAGCAGTGTGGTGGCAGGGGGCGCGAGGCAGCCCCAGCATTTT. This chain uses TRBV6-1 with TRBJ1-5, with TRBD1 identical over 8 bases. With 4 bases clipped from V and 7 bases from J, the junction kept 12 bases outside the gene matches. The CDR3 extends over 16 amino acids. CDR1 and CDR2 (germline): MNHNS, SASEGT.

The chain employs TRBV15 and TRBJ1-2; no clear D gene. The CDR3 sequence is 15 residues long. V was trimmed by 0 bases and J by 6 bases, leaving 14 bases between them. CDR1 and CDR2 (germline): LNHNV, YYDKDF (reference sequence). The CDR3 spells CATSRERESPHGYTF. DNA of the CDR3: TGTGCCACCAGCAGAGAGAGGGAGAGTCCACATGGCTACACCTTC.

Note on this clone: Other DNA sequences in the same sample also yield this CDR3. DNA for the CDR3: TGTGCCAGCAGCTTAGGACAGAATCAGCCCCAGCATTTT. Translation gives CASSLGQNQPQHF. The chain has TRBV7-2 and TRBJ1-5, with D perhaps matching TRBD1 (5 bases). CDR3 size: 13 residues. V was cut by 1 base and J by 4 bases, with 5 bases left in between. CDR1 is SGHTA, CDR2 FQGNSA, per germline.

The CDR3 region is CASSLAFGGSTDTQYF. In DNA form, the CDR3 reads TGCGCCAGCAGCTTGGCTTTCGGGGGAAGCACAGATACGCAGTATTTT. The V call is TRBV5-1, the J call TRBJ2-3, with a weak D call TRBD2 (6 bases). Deletions cut 0 bases from V and 0 bases from J, with 11 bases between. From germline, CDR1 is SGHRS and CDR2 YFSETQ. The CDR3 consists of 16 residues.

This chain uses TRBV7-8 with TRBJ1-3; possibly TRBD1 for D (5 bases). V shed 4 bases and J shed 0 bases, with 10 bases lying between them. This CDR3 is 15 amino acids long. Germline V gene sequence: CDR1 SGHVS, CDR2 FQNEAQ. DNA of the CDR3: TGTGCCAGCAGCTCGACAGCATTCTCTGGAAACACCATATATTTT. Its protein product is CASSSTAFSGNTIYF.

The chain links TRBV6-5 to TRBJ1-3, with 7 bases matching TRBD1. The germline V gene has CDR1 MNHEY and CDR2 SVGAGI. The CDR3 length is 15 residues. After removal of 5 bases from V and 2 bases from J, the junction contained 6 bases not matched to a gene. The CDR3 region has the DNA TGTGCCAGCAGTCAAGGGGGCGTCCCTGGAAACACCATATATTTT. It specifies CASSQGGVPGNTIYF.

A single count supports this clone. The chain recombines TRBV4-2 with TRBJ2-2; tentatively, D is TRBD2 (5 bases). V was clipped by 0 bases and J by 7 bases, with 9 bases between them. From germline, CDR1 is LGHNA and CDR2 YNFKEQ. The CDR3 totals 14 residues. The CDR3 DNA reads as TGTGCCAGCAGCCAAGACGGACTCCTCGGGGAGCTGTTTTTT. It yields the protein CASSQDGLLGELFF.

Points on this clone: One end of the junction fails to match germline, which may point to a read error. The chain combines TRBV28 with TRBJ1-2, with D perhaps TRBD1 (5 bases). This CDR3 comprises 12 residues. Per the germline V gene, CDR1 is MDHEN and CDR2 is SYDVKM. For the CDR3, the DNA is TGTGCCAGCAGTTTGGTAGGGGCGGCGGTTGACTTC. Protein: CASSLVGAAVDF.

The rearrangement links TRBV10-3 to TRBJ2-5, with a possible D match to TRBD2 (5 bases). Germline assignment: CDR1 ENHRY and CDR2 SYGVKD. Trimming took 9 bases from V and 5 from J, leaving 16 bases between them. This CDR3 is built from 13 residues. CDR3 DNA sequence: TGTGCCATTGCGTCGAGGGCCGGGGAGACCCAGTACTTC. Its protein is CAIASRAGETQYF.

This clone was detected once. V is TRBV21-1 and J is TRBJ2-5. TRBV21-1 is classified as a pseudogene. The CDR3 extends over 14 amino acids. The CDR3 coding sequence is TGTGCCAGCAGCAAAGAAACCTATGGCGAGACCCAGTACTTC. This gives the protein CASSKETYGETQYF.

V and J are TRBV30 and TRBJ1-4; 8 positions agree with TRBD1. Germline lookup yields CDR1 GTSNPN and CDR2 SVGIG (reference sequence). The length of the CDR3 is 15 residues. Trimming cost V 5 bases and J 7 bases; bases outside gene matches: 12. CDR3 DNA: TGTGCCTGGGCTAAAAGACAGGGGTTCGGTGAAAAACTGTTTTTT. It codes for CAWAKRQGFGEKLFF.

V usage is TRBV9 and J usage is TRBJ2-7; 8 bases match TRBD2. The V gene's germline CDR1 is SGDLS and CDR2 YYNGEE. CDR3 length: 16 residues. V trimming: 1 base; J trimming: 6 bases; junction bases outside the gene matches: 12. The CDR3 sequence: CASSVMGAGGIREQYF. CDR3 sequence (DNA): TGTGCCAGCAGCGTAATGGGGGCGGGAGGTATTCGCGAGCAGTACTTC.

This chain uses TRBV5-1 with TRBJ2-7; D possibly uses TRBD1 or TRBD2 (5 bases each). The germline V gene has CDR1 SGHRS and CDR2 YFSETQ. This CDR3 spans 15 amino acids. The germline V and J ends were trimmed by 4 bases and 5 bases, with 19 bases remaining between them. The CDR3 DNA follows: TGCGCCAGCAGCGCAATCCCCGGGACCCTTGACGAGCAGTACTTC. It is translated as CASSAIPGTLDEQYF.

The rearrangement links TRBV18 to TRBJ1-5; 7 bases agree with TRBD1. The ends lost 2 bases at V and 6 bases at J; junction bases unmatched: 4. CDR3 length equals 14 residues. The germline V gene encodes CDR1 KGHSH and CDR2 LQKENI. CDR3 DNA sequence: TGTGCCAGCTCACCAAGGGACAGTGTTCAGCCCCAGCATTTT. It yields the protein CASSPRDSVQPQHF.

The chain has TRBV11-3 and TRBJ1-1, with 8 bases lining up with TRBD1. The V and J ends lost 5 bases and 9 bases, in that order; junction bases with no gene match: 8. The CDR3 extends over 13 amino acids. CDR1 is SGHNT, CDR2 YENEEA, per germline. The CDR3 DNA sequence: TGTGCCAGCAGCCGTAGAGGGACAGGAAAAGCTTTCTTT. Encoded protein: CASSRRGTGKAFF.

The V gene is TRBV9, the J gene TRBJ2-5; D might be TRBD1 or TRBD2, each matching 6 bases. CDR3 length: 16 residues. Deletions cut 0 bases from V and 5 bases from J, with 17 bases between. CDR1 and CDR2 from the germline V gene are SGDLS and YYNGEE. CDR3: CASSVVPSRGGETQYF. The CDR3 nucleotides read TGTGCCAGCAGCGTAGTCCCTAGCAGAGGGGGGGAGACCCAGTACTTC.

The rearrangement uses TRBV5-1 and TRBJ2-1; TRBD2 matches 16 bases. Germline V gene sequence: CDR1 SGHRS, CDR2 YFSETQ. This CDR3 comprises 18 residues. V was pared by 3 bases and J by 6 bases, with 9 bases of the junction left unmatched. This CDR3 is CASSSGLAGGPLGNEQFF. CDR3 DNA: TGCGCCAGCAGCTCGGGACTAGCGGGAGGGCCGTTAGGCAATGAGCAGTTCTTC.

This chain joins TRBV29-1 and TRBJ1-4, with a tentative D call TRBD1 (6 bases). The V and J ends lost 4 bases and 5 bases respectively, with 11 bases between them. The CDR3 spans 13 residues. Germline V lookup: CDR1 SQVTM, CDR2 ANQGSEA. The chain's CDR3 is CSVGGRYNEKLFF. In DNA, the CDR3 is TGCAGCGTTGGGGGGCGTTACAATGAAAAACTGTTTTTT.

V usage is TRBV19 and J usage is TRBJ2-7; D remains unclear. Germline V gene data show CDR1 as LNHDA and CDR2 as SQIVND (reference sequence). V dropped 0 bases and J dropped 6 bases, with 15 bases sitting between them. The length of the CDR3 is 15 residues. The CDR3 loop reads CASSIDYRYLREQYF. The CDR3, as DNA: TGTGCCAGTAGTATAGATTACAGATACCTACGCGAGCAGTACTTC.

The chain joins TRBV5-4 to TRBJ2-1; perhaps TRBD1 as D (6 bases). CDR3 length equals 16 residues. V lost 4 bases and J 8 bases, leaving 22 bases between the germline ends. Germline V gene sequence: CDR1 SGHNT, CDR2 YYREEE (reference sequence). The CDR3 bases are TGTGCCAGCAGCCCGAGGGGGACCAGGGGCGTCTATGAGCAGTTCTTC. It specifies CASSPRGTRGVYEQFF.